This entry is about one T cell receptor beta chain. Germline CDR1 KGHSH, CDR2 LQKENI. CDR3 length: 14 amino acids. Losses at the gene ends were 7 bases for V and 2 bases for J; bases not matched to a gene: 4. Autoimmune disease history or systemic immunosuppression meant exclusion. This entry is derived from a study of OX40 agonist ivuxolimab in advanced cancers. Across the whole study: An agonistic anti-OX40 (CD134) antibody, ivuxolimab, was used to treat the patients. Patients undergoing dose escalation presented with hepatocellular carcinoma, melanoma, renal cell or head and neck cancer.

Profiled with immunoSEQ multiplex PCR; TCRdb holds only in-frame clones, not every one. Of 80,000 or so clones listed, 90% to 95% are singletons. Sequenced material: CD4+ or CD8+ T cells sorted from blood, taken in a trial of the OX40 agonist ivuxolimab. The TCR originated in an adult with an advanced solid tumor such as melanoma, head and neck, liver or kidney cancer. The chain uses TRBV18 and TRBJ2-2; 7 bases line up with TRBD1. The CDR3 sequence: CASFGQVNTGELFF. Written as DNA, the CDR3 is TGTGCCAGCTTCGGACAGGTTAACACCGGGGAGCTGTTTTTT.